A single sample is the source of the 32 T cell receptor beta chains below, sequenced in a study of cytomegalovirus exposure and HLA in healthy donors. The PCR had 60 Vbeta and 13 Jbeta primers. Profiled with immunoSEQ multiplex PCR; TCRdb holds only in-frame clones, not every one. The sample shows 85,000 to 100,000 clones, roughly 86% of them seen only once. The sequencing input was PBMCs. These receptors all stem from a woman younger than 35 in good health and CMV-seropositive.

This chain links TRBV5-1 with TRBJ1-1, with 10 bases identical to TRBD1. The trim removed 4 bases at V and 5 bases at J, leaving 8 bases unmatched. Germline V gene sequence: CDR1 SGHRS, CDR2 YFSETQ. The CDR3 sequence is 15 residues long. This chain's CDR3 is CASSAGQGRGTEAFF. Written as DNA, the CDR3 is TGCGCCAGCAGCGCGGGACAGGGGCGGGGGACTGAAGCTTTCTTT.

In this sample, this clone turned up once. V gene TRBV2 combines with J gene TRBJ2-2; D gene uncertain. The length of the CDR3 is 14 residues. V was clipped by 6 bases and J by 4 bases, with 12 bases between them. CDR1 SNHLY and CDR2 FYNNEI come from the germline V gene. This CDR3 is CASRRTVSTGELFF. CDR3 in DNA: TGTGCCAGCAGACGAACAGTCAGCACCGGGGAGCTGTTTTTT. The variable domain in full, with the rest retrieved from reference TRBV2 and TRBJ2-2, is EPEVTQTPSHQVTQMGQEVILRCVPISNHLYFYWYRQILGQKVEFLVSFYNNEISEKSEIFDDQFSVERPDGSNFTLKIRSTKLEDSAMYFCASRRTVSTGELFFGEGSRLTVL.

This clone was observed a handful of times. V and J are TRBV28 and TRBJ2-7; weak D call: TRBD2 (6 bases). CDR3 length: 14 amino acids. Germline V gives CDR1 MDHEN, CDR2 SYDVKM. With 5 bases removed from V and 4 bases from J, the gap between germline ends came to 15 bases. CDR3 DNA: TGTGCCAGCAGTCTACTTAGCGGACTGTACGAGCAGTACTTC. It yields the protein CASSLLSGLYEQYF. The complete variable domain, with remaining parts taken from reference TRBV28 and TRBJ2-7, reads DVKVTQSSRYLVKRTGEKVFLECVQDMDHENMFWYRQDPGLGLRLIYFSYDVKMKEKGDIPEGYSVSREKKERFSLILESASTNQTSMYLCASSLLSGLYEQYFGPGTRLTVT.

This chain uses TRBV30 with TRBJ2-7, with D possibly matching TRBD1 (5 bases). V dropped 3 bases and J dropped 6 bases, with 18 bases sitting between them. CDR1 and CDR2 (germline): GTSNPN, SVGIG (reference sequence). This CDR3 region has 14 residues. CDR3 bases: TGTGCCTGGAGGACTGACAGCAACATCGGCGAGCAGTACTTC. Amino acid sequence: CAWRTDSNIGEQYF.

The table lists this clone with a few counts. The chain combines TRBV10-1 with TRBJ1-1, with TRBD1 matching 11 bases. The J segment lost 10 bases and the V segment lost 6 bases, leaving 10 bases of the junction unmatched. This CDR3 contains 14 residues. CDR1 is WNHNN, CDR2 SYGVQD, per germline (reference sequence). The CDR3 nucleotides are TGCGCCAGCAGGGCAGGACAGGGGGCCGACGTAGCTTTCTTT. This encodes CASRAGQGADVAFF.

V gene TRBV6-1 combines with J gene TRBJ1-1, with 11 bases aligning to TRBD1. Germline CDR1 and CDR2: MNHNS and SASEGT. This CDR3 contains 15 residues. V lost 5 bases and J lost 1; bases outside the gene matches: 3. In DNA form, the CDR3 reads TGTGCCAGCAGTAGGACAGGGGGCTGGAACACTGAAGCTTTCTTT. Protein sequence: CASSRTGGWNTEAFF.

The chain joins TRBV2 to TRBJ2-1; 8 nucleotides match TRBD2. CDR1 SNHLY and CDR2 FYNNEI come from the germline V gene. The ends lost 1 base at V and 12 bases at J; junction bases unmatched: 11. CDR3 length: 15 residues. CDR3 residues: CASSEDGGLVLGQFF. In DNA form, the CDR3 reads TGTGCCAGCAGTGAAGACGGGGGACTAGTTTTGGGGCAGTTCTTC. Full variable domain (outside the CDR3, taken from reference TRBV2 and TRBJ2-1): EPEVTQTPSHQVTQMGQEVILRCVPISNHLYFYWYRQILGQKVEFLVSFYNNEISEKSEIFDDQFSVERPDGSNFTLKIRSTKLEDSAMYFCASSEDGGLVLGQFFGPGTRLTVL.

This chain uses TRBV5-8 with TRBJ2-2; D ambiguous. V was pared by 1 base and J by 1 base, with 11 bases between. This CDR3 has 16 residues. Germline V lookup: CDR1 SGHTS, CDR2 YDEGEE. The CDR3 loop reads CASSLFTTRNTGELFF. CDR3 bases: TGTGCCAGCAGCTTGTTCACGACACGGAACACCGGGGAGCTGTTTTTT.

The chain joins TRBV2 to TRBJ2-7; the D is unclear. Trimming cost V 0 bases and J 5 bases, with 8 bases left between them. The CDR3 is 13 residues long. Germline V CDR1 and CDR2: SNHLY, FYNNEI. The CDR3 sequence is CASSEALFDEQYF. The CDR3 nucleotides are TGTGCCAGCAGTGAAGCGTTATTCGACGAGCAGTACTTC.

In its sample, this clone was seen once. V is TRBV9 and J is TRBJ2-5; 12 nucleotides agree with TRBD2. V shed 0 bases, J shed 5 bases, and the junction held 5 bases outside the gene matches. The CDR3 runs 16 residues. CDR1 and CDR2 from the germline V gene are SGDLS and YYNGEE. The CDR3: CASSVVPSGGAETQYF. The CDR3 DNA is TGTGCCAGCAGCGTAGTTCCTAGCGGGGGGGCTGAGACCCAGTACTTC.

This chain connects TRBV7-6 to TRBJ1-5; D remains ambiguous. Trimming took off 7 bases at V and 6 bases at J, with 16 bases between the two ends. The CDR3 spans 14 residues. Germline V gene lookup returns CDR1 SGHVS and CDR2 FNYEAQ. CDR3 loop: CASTQGLAGQPQHF. The CDR3 DNA reads TGTGCCAGCACACAAGGTTTGGCAGGTCAGCCCCAGCATTTT.

The chain employs TRBV6-4 and TRBJ2-2; 7 bases map to TRBD1. Trimming at V came to 7 bases and at J to 3 bases, leaving 5 bases not matched to a gene. The length of the CDR3 is 14 residues. The germline V gene has CDR1 MRHNA and CDR2 SNTAGT. CDR3 residues: CASKRDRYTGELFF. CDR3 bases: TGTGCCAGCAAACGGGACAGATACACCGGGGAGCTGTTTTTT.

This chain uses TRBV19 with TRBJ1-3; TRBD1 matches 7 bases. Trimming at V came to 5 bases and at J to 2 bases, leaving 12 bases not matched to a gene. The CDR3 is 17 residues long. CDR1 is LNHDA and CDR2 is SQIVND in the germline V gene (reference sequence). The CDR3 loop reads CASSSSHQQGAGNTIYF. CDR3 coding DNA: TGTGCCAGTAGTTCCTCTCATCAGCAGGGGGCTGGAAACACCATATATTTT.

The V call is TRBV19, the J call TRBJ1-1; D is possibly TRBD1 (5 bases). The ends were cut back, 4 bases at V and 0 bases at J, with 6 bases in the middle. The CDR3 sequence is 13 residues long. CDR1 is LNHDA and CDR2 is SQIVND in the germline V gene (reference sequence). Here the CDR3 reads CASSKTVNTEAFF. The CDR3 bases are TGTGCCAGTAGTAAGACAGTGAACACTGAAGCTTTCTTT.

This chain uses TRBV18 with TRBJ1-1; no reliable D call. The CDR3 sequence is 12 residues long. CDR1 and CDR2 from the germline V gene are KGHSH and LQKENI. V was pared by 3 bases and J by 1 base, with 3 bases between. The CDR3 protein is CASSPQNTEAFF. For the CDR3, the DNA is TGTGCCAGCTCACCTCAGAACACTGAAGCTTTCTTT.

The chain uses TRBV5-1 and TRBJ1-2, with unresolved D. Trimming took 1 base from V and 4 from J, leaving 14 bases between them. Germline CDR1 and CDR2: SGHRS and YFSETQ. This CDR3 is built from 15 residues. CDR3 residues: CASSLRPDEPYGYTF. CDR3 nucleotide sequence: TGCGCCAGCAGCTTGCGCCCTGATGAGCCCTATGGCTACACCTTC.

CDR3 nucleotide sequence: TGTGCCTGGAGTCGGGACAGGCCCTATGGCTACACCTTC. This gives the protein CAWSRDRPYGYTF. This sequence joins TRBV30 and TRBJ1-2; 8 bases are a match to TRBD1. The CDR3 covers 13 residues. CDR1 is GTSNPN, CDR2 SVGIG, per germline (reference sequence). After removal of 2 bases from V and 4 bases from J, the junction contained 3 bases not matched to a gene.

J is TRBJ2-6 and V is TRBV30; 9 nucleotides match TRBD1. V was pared by 4 bases and J by 0 bases, with 7 bases of the junction left unmatched. CDR1 and CDR2 from the germline V gene are GTSNPN and SVGIG (reference sequence). This CDR3 is 17 amino acids long. CDR3 bases: TGTGCCTGGAACGGACAGGGGAGCCCCTCTGGGGCCAACGTCCTGACTTTC. Its protein is CAWNGQGSPSGANVLTF. Drawing the rest from reference TRBV30 and TRBJ2-6, the complete variable domain is SQTIHQWPATLVQPVGSPLSLECTVEGTSNPNLYWYRQAAGRGLQLLFYSVGIGQISSEVPQNLSASRPQDRQFILSSKKLLLSDSGFYLCAWNGQGSPSGANVLTFGAGSRLTVL.

The V call is TRBV2, the J call TRBJ2-3; 13 bases agree with TRBD2. The CDR3 spans 16 residues. J lost 4 bases, V lost 5 bases, and 6 bases had no gene match. Germline assignment: CDR1 SNHLY and CDR2 FYNNEI. The CDR3 loop reads CASSLGLAGEADTQYF. For the CDR3, the DNA is TGTGCCAGCAGTCTTGGACTAGCGGGAGAGGCAGATACGCAGTATTTT.

The chain uses TRBV7-9 and TRBJ2-7; D perhaps matches TRBD2 (6 bases). Between the trimmed V and J ends, which lost 5 bases and 4 bases, there was a span of 21 bases. Germline lookup yields CDR1 SEHNR and CDR2 FQNEAQ (reference sequence). This CDR3 is 16 amino acids long. As DNA, the CDR3 is TGTGCCAGCAGCAAAGGCAGGGCGGGACCTACTTACGAGCAGTACTTC. Amino acids: CASSKGRAGPTYEQYF.

The chain is built from TRBV5-6 and TRBJ2-5; TRBD2 agrees at 8 bases. The CDR3 has 15 amino acids. Trimming cost V 4 bases and J 5 bases; bases outside gene matches: 10. Germline CDR1 is SGHDT and CDR2 is YYEEEE. This chain's CDR3 is CASSRPGGGRETQYF. DNA for the CDR3: TGTGCCAGCAGCCGACCGGGGGGGGGCCGTGAGACCCAGTACTTC.

The chain has TRBV7-9 and TRBJ1-2, with D possibly TRBD1 on 6 matching bases. The germline V gene has CDR1 SEHNR and CDR2 FQNEAQ (reference sequence). This CDR3 is 14 amino acids long. V dropped 5 bases and J dropped 4 bases, with 14 bases sitting between them. The CDR3 nucleotides are TGTGCCAGCAGCGACCCCAGGGGAGCCTATGGCTACACCTTC. Translated: CASSDPRGAYGYTF. Variable domain in full (rest from reference TRBV7-9 and TRBJ1-2): DTGVSQNPRHKITKRGQNVTFRCDPISEHNRLYWYRQTLGQGPEFLTYFQNEAQLEKSRLLSDRFSAERPKGSFSTLEIQRTEQGDSAMYLCASSDPRGAYGYTFGSGTRLTVV.

A remark on this clone: Other DNA variants within this sample encode the same CDR3. The chain employs TRBV5-1 and TRBJ2-3, with D perhaps TRBD2 (6 bases). The CDR3 spans 15 residues. Germline V gene data show CDR1 as SGHRS and CDR2 as YFSETQ. Trimming removed 5 bases at V and 2 bases at J, with 15 bases between. The CDR3 bases are TGCGCCAGCAGACGTGCTAGCGACCCCACAGATACGCAGTATTTT. It yields the protein CASRRASDPTDTQYF. Drawing the rest from reference TRBV5-1 and TRBJ2-3, the complete variable domain is KAGVTQTPRYLIKTRGQQVTLSCSPISGHRSVSWYQQTPGQGLQFLFEYFSETQRNKGNFPGRFSGRQFSNSRSEMNVSTLELGDSALYLCASRRASDPTDTQYFGPGTRLTVL.

This sequence joins TRBV4-2 and TRBJ1-1; 10 bases map to TRBD1. V lost 1 base, J lost 1 base, and 0 bases stayed unmatched. The CDR3 runs 15 residues. Per germline, CDR1 LGHNA and CDR2 YNFKEQ. The CDR3 DNA sequence: TGTGCCAGCAGCCAAGGACAGGGGGCGAACACTGAAGCTTTCTTT. Its protein product is CASSQGQGANTEAFF.

The chain joins TRBV5-4 to TRBJ2-3, with D perhaps matching TRBD2 (5 bases). CDR3 length equals 14 residues. Germline V gene data show CDR1 as SGHNT and CDR2 as YYREEE (reference sequence). V was cut by 2 bases and J by 5 bases, with 12 bases left in between. DNA for the CDR3: TGTGCCAGCAGCTTACTAGTGGCGGGAGATACGCAGTATTTT. Translating gives CASSLLVAGDTQYF.

The CDR3, as DNA: TGTGCCAGCAGCAGTCTAGCGGGAGGAGTCTCCTACGAGCAGTACTTC. It codes for CASSSLAGGVSYEQYF. The rearrangement joins TRBV28 to TRBJ2-7, with 11 bases that match TRBD2. The V gene end was trimmed by 6 bases and the J gene end by 0 bases; junction bases not matched to a gene: 7. The CDR3 contains 16 residues. Germline CDR1 reads MDHEN; CDR2 reads SYDVKM.

The chain uses TRBV7-6 and TRBJ1-1, with 8 bases that match TRBD1. V dropped 5 bases and J dropped 13; count of bases not matched to a gene: 18. CDR3 length equals 15 residues. From germline, CDR1 is SGHVS and CDR2 FNYEAQ. CDR3 region: CASSHTGGTFTLVFF. CDR3 nucleotides: TGTGCCAGCAGCCATACAGGGGGGACGTTTACTTTGGTTTTCTTT.

This sequence joins TRBV5-1 and TRBJ2-5; the match to TRBD2 covers 7 bases. The CDR3 is 13 residues long. The junction had 6 bases not matched to a gene; V was cut back by 6 bases and J by 4 bases. Germline CDR1 SGHRS, CDR2 YFSETQ. CDR3 in DNA: TGCGCCAGCAAGGAGCCGGGGGGAGAGACCCAGTACTTC. Encoded protein: CASKEPGGETQYF.

The chain combines TRBV30 with TRBJ1-1; D is uncertain. Germline-derived CDR1 and CDR2 are GTSNPN and SVGIG (reference sequence). Trimming removed 0 bases at V and 0 bases at J, with 23 bases between. This CDR3 spans 19 amino acids. This chain's CDR3 is CAWSVRSPAGEFVNTEAFF. CDR3 DNA sequence: TGTGCCTGGAGTGTTCGCTCGCCGGCAGGTGAGTTTGTGAACACTGAAGCTTTCTTT.

The rearrangement uses TRBV18 and TRBJ1-5; no firm D call. Per germline, CDR1 KGHSH and CDR2 LQKENI. The V end was cut by 2 bases, the J end by 9 bases, with 14 bases between. The CDR3 is 14 residues long. The CDR3 here is CASSPLDSRGPQHF. The CDR3 coding sequence is TGTGCCAGCTCACCATTGGATAGTCGGGGGCCCCAGCATTTT.

This rearrangement joins TRBV28 to TRBJ1-2; TRBD1 matches 7 bases. This CDR3 region has 14 residues. From germline, CDR1 is MDHEN and CDR2 SYDVKM. The J segment lost 3 bases and the V segment lost 7 bases, leaving 8 bases of the junction unmatched. In DNA, the CDR3 is TGTGCCAGCAACTTGAACAGGGGAGACTATGGCTACACCTTC. Encoded protein: CASNLNRGDYGYTF.

This chain links TRBV7-2 with TRBJ2-2; 7 nucleotides line up with TRBD1. The junction had 4 bases not matched to a gene; V was cut back by 2 bases and J by 4 bases. The CDR3 loop spans 15 amino acids. Germline V gene lookup returns CDR1 SGHTA and CDR2 FQGNSA. The CDR3 nucleotides are TGTGCCAGCAGCTTAAGGAGGACAGGCACCGGGGAGCTGTTTTTT. It yields the protein CASSLRRTGTGELFF.